This paragraph covers one T cell receptor (beta chain) sequence. This clonotype was detected only a few times. The target of this receptor is not known. No much larger clone is present one base from it, and per-base qualities are unavailable. The treatment or condition label corresponds to: live attenuated yellow fever vaccine strain. At every blood-draw timepoint, two biological replicates of bulk PBMCs were collected. PBMCs were isolated from peripheral blood using a standard Ficoll-Paque protocol. RNA was extracted with TriZol from bulk PBMCs, CD4 and CD8 fractions, and dextramer-positive and dextramer-negative fractions. These data originate in a study of T cells after yellow fever vaccination (dated by TCRdb to the late 2010s). For context, the study as a whole: Libraries from fractions with low cell numbers were prepared with the SMART-Seq v4 Ultra Low Input RNA kit. Two healthy male donors, one aged 18 to 30 and one aged 30 to 40 years, were included in the cohort. Bulk TCR alpha and beta repertoires were sequenced longitudinally to track T-cell clones before and after primary and booster YFV17D yellow fever vaccination. Blood was drawn at multiple timepoints before and after primary and secondary immunization, with bulk PBMC replicates and cell subsets isolated.

Overall study outcomes, separate from this receptor: Computational filtering was required because FACS-sorted repertoires could contain abundant contaminating clonotypes from the bulk population. After the booster, most clones that had expanded after primary vaccination were detected again (about 97% of CD4 and roughly 86% of CD8), suggesting broad maintenance of memory. Compared with the primary T-cell response, the secondary T-cell response was faster but weaker, reaching its peak on day 5 rather than on day 15. A small share of clonotypes occurred in both CD4 and CD8 compartments, likely arising from convergent recombination. The study included only a couple of donors, which limits how far the findings can be generalized.

V is pared back by 7 bases and J by 6 bases, with 16 bases lying between the germline termini. The cysteine opens and the phenylalanine closes a CDR3 of 14 amino acids. Only the CDR3 portion is preserved as DNA: 42 bases, with reading frame beginning at the first base. Synthesis of TCR cDNA relied on 5'RACE template switching, a step that introduced a universal primer site along with unique molecular identifiers. Priming for cDNA synthesis came from both the TCR alpha and TCR beta constant segments. Library amplification involved two PCR steps, and the second step added sample barcodes and sequencing adapters. Sequencing of libraries was done on Illumina HiSeq 2500 (2x100 bp) or NovaSeq (2x150 bp). The source study handled its data this way. Demultiplexing of reads and collapsing into UMI consensus sequences were performed with MIGEC, and V(D)J alignment was carried out with MiXCR. Vaccine-responding clonotypes were identified with edgeR using replicate PBMC samples, with FDR below 0.01 and a log2 fold change above 5 up to day 15 being required. Each bulk clonotype received a CD4 or CD8 identity based on whether the sequenced CD4 or CD8 repertoire contained that clonotype at higher abundance. TCRdb trimmed the raw reads at Q25, called clones with MiXCR and kept productive beta chains. One record per CDR3 amino acid sequence lists the most common genes and DNA. In this record, the V and J calls reflect TCRdb's handling and not the investigators' own analysis. For this sample the table gives a few hundred thousand distinct CDR3 sequences, of which about a sixth were detected only once. Of the sample, 17% falls within the top ten clones.

The sequencing here drew on PBMCs, taken less than 6 days after the first yellow fever vaccination. The chain is encoded by TRBV12-3 or TRBV12-4 joined to TRBJ1-5, with no confidently assigned D gene. This TCR was recovered from a man aged 18 to 35 who received the YFV17D yellow fever vaccine. The nucleotides are TGTGCCAGCACCCTGGGAGGGTGGTCTCAGCCCCAGCATTTT. This sequence encodes CASTLGGWSQPQHF.